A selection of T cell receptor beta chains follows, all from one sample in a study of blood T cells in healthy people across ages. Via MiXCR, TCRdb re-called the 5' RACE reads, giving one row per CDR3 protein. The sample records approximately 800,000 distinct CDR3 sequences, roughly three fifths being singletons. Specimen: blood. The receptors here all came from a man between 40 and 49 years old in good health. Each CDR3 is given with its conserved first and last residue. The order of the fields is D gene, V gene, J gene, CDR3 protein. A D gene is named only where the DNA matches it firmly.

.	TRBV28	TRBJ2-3	CASSSLDLGADTQYF
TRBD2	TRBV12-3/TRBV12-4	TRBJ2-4	CASSPGLAGVGKNIQYF
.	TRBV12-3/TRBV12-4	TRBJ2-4	CASSFAGGSGEQYF
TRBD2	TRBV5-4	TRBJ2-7	CASSLLLATEQYF
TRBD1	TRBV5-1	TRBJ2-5	CASSLRGQQETQYF
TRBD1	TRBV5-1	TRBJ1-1	CASSFRGSTEAFF
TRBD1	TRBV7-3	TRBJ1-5	CASSSRGQGCNQPQHF
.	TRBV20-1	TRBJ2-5	CSQAGEETQYF
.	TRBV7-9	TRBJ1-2	CASSLAKAGHDGYTF
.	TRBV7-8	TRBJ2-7	CASSLKVLYEQYF
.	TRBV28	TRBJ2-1	CASSHTEPYNEQFF
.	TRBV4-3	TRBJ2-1	CASSQDWASINEQFF
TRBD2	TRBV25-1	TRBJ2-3	CASSEYFSGGADTQYF
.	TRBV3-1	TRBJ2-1	CASSQDLNDNEQFF
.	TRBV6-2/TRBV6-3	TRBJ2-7	CASTITYEQYF
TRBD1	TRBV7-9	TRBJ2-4	CASSLWQGQGKLAKNIQYF
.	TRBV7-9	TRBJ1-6	CASSLGRALHF
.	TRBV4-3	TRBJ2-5	CASSGKETQYF
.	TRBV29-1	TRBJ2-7	CSVEDGAFDYEQYF
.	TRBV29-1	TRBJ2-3	CSVVGVRTDTQYF
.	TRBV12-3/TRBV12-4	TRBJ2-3	CASSPSITDTQYF
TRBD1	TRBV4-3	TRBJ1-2	CASSQGQGALRYTF
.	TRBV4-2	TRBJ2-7	CASIQRGREDHDEQYF
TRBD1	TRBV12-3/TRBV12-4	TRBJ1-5	CASRLSTGGNQPQHF
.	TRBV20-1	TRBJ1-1	CSATEGSSEAFF
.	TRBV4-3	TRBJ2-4	CASSINRPAGTTAKNIQYF
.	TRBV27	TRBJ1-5	CATGDYSNQPQHF
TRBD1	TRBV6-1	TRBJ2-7	CASITTGLPYEQYF
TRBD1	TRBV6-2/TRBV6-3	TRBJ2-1	CASSYGTGVRLASYNEQFF
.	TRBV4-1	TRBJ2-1	CASSQALSGRGNEQFF
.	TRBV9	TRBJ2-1	CASSVSPYNEQFF
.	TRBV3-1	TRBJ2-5	CASSQEVRETLYF
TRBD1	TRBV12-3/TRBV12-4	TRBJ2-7	CASRTGTGGLNEQYF
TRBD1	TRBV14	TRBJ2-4	CASSRGQGVTAKNIQYF
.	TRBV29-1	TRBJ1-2	CSDVTVTNYGYTF
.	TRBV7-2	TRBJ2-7	CASSPASRHEQYF
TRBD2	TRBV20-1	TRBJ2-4	CSANHDGRGGQYF
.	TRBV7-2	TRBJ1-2	CASSLEGSLYGYTF
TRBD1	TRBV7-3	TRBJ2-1	CASSLKSPRDRGYNEQFF
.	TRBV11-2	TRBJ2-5	CASSLGIIGETQYF
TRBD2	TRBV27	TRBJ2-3	CAVQRGGYTDTQYF